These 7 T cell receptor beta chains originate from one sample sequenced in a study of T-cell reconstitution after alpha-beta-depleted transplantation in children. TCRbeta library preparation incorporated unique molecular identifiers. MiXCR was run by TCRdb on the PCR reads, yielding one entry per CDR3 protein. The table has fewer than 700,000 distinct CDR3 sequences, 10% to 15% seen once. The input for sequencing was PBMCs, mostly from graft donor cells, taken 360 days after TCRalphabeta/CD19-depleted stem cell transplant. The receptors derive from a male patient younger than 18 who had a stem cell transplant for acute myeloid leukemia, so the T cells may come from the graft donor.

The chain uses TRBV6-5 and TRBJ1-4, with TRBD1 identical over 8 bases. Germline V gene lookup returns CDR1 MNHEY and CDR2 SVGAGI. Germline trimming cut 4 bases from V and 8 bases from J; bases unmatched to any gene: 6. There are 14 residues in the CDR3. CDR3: CASSSGTGREKLFF. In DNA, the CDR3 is TGTGCCAGCAGTTCAGGGACAGGTCGGGAAAAACTGTTTTTT.

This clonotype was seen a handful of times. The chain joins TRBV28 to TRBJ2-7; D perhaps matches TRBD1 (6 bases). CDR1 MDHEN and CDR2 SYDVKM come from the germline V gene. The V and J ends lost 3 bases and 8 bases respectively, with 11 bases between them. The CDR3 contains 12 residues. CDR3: CASSFRWGQQYF. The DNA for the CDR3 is TGTGCCAGCAGTTTTCGGTGGGGGCAGCAGTACTTC.

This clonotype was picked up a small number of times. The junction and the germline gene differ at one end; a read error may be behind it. This CDR3 reads CASRPRLAGDYEQYF. CDR3 nucleotide sequence: TGTGCTAGCAGACCACGACTAGCGGGGGACTACGAGCAGTACTTC. The chain links TRBV7-7 to TRBJ2-7, with 12 bases identical to TRBD2. The CDR3 loop spans 15 amino acids. CDR1 and CDR2 (germline): SSHAT, FNYEAQ (reference sequence).

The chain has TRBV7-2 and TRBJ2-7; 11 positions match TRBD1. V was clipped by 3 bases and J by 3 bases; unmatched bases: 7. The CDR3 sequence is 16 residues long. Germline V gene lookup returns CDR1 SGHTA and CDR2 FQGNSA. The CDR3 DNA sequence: TGTGCCAGCAGCTTCGAAACCGGGACAGGGGGCTACGAGCAGTACTTC. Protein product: CASSFETGTGGYEQYF. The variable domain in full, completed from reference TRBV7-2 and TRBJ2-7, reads GAGVSQSPSNKVTEKGKDVELRCDPISGHTALYWYRQSLGQGLEFLIYFQGNSAPDKSGLPSDRFSAERTGGSVSTLTIQRTQQEDSAVYLCASSFETGTGGYEQYFGPGTRLTVT.

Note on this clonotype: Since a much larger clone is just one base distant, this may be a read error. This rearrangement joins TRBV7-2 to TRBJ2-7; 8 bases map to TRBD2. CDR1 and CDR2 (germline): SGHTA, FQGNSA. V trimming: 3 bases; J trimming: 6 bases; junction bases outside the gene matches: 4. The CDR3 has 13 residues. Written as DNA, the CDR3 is TGTGCCAGCAGCTTCGGACTAGCCCGCGAGCAGTACTTC. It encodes CASSFGLAREQYF.

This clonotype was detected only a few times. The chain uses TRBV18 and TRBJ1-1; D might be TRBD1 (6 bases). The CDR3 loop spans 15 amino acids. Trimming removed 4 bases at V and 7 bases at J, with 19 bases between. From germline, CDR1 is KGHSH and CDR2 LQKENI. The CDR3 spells CASSLLEQGGIEAFF. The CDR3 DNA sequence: TGTGCCAGCTCACTCTTAGAACAGGGAGGTATTGAAGCTTTCTTT.

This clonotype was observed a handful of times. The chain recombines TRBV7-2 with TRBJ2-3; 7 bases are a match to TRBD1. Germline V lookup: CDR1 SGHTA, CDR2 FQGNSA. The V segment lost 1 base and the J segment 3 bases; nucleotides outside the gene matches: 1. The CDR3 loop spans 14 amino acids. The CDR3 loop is CASSLVQGTDTQYF. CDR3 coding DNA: TGTGCCAGCAGCTTAGTACAGGGGACAGATACGCAGTATTTT. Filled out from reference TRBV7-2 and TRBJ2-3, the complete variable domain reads GAGVSQSPSNKVTEKGKDVELRCDPISGHTALYWYRQSLGQGLEFLIYFQGNSAPDKSGLPSDRFSAERTGGSVSTLTIQRTQQEDSAVYLCASSLVQGTDTQYFGPGTRLTVL.